This T cell receptor beta chain was observed in a study of blood T cell repertoires in COVID-19. Turning to the study itself: The origin of the acute and convalescent COVID-19 samples was the United States, Italy and Spain. PBMCs, B-cell-depleted T cells, or T cells provided the cDNA or gDNA that made up the material.

Original processing notes: Nucleated cell counts were estimated from reference gene primer amplification. Only in-frame clones appear in the TCRdb table, and some are missing; sequencing was by immunoSEQ multiplex PCR. That table supplies the V and J calls and clone size; D and trimming were determined from the DNA. The data hold about 210,000 clones, with roughly 85% observed a single time. The CDR3 totals 15 residues. V dropped 9 bases and J dropped 0 bases, with 15 bases sitting between them. Germline CDR1 reads KGHDR; CDR2 reads SFDVKD. The sequence derives from a woman aged 40 to 49 with active or convalescent COVID-19. Sequenced input: peripheral blood. The chain couples TRBV24-1 to TRBJ2-3; TRBD2 is a possible D gene (7 bases). For the CDR3, the DNA is TGTGCCACCCAGGGGACTACCTCTAGCACAGATACGCAGTATTTT. Translation gives CATQGTTSSTDTQYF.